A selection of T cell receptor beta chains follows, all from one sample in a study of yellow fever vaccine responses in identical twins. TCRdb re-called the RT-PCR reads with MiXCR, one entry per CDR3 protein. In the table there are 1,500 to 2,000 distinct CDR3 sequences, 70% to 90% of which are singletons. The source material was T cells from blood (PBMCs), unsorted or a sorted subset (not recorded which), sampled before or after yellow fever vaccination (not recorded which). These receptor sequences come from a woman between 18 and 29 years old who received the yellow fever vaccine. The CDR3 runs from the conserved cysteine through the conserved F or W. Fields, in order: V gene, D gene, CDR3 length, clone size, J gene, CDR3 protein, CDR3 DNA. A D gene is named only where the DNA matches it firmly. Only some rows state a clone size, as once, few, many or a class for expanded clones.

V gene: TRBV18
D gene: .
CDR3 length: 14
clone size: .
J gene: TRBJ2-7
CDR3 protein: CASSPSPSGHEQYF
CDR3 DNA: TGTGCCAGCTCACCGAGTCCTTCGGGCCACGAGCAGTACTTC

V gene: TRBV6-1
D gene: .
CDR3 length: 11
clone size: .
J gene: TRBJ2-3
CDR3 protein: CASRWTDTQYF
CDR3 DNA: TGTGCCAGCAGATGGACAGATACGCAGTATTTT

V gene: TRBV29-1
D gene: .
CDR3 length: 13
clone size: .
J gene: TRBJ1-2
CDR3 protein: CSVRTVMDYGYTF
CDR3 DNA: TGCAGCGTACGGACAGTCATGGACTATGGCTACACCTTC

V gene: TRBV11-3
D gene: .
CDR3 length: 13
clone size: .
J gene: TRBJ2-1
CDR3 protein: CASSSRVLNEQFF
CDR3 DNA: TGTGCCAGCAGCTCAAGGGTCCTCAATGAGCAGTTCTTC

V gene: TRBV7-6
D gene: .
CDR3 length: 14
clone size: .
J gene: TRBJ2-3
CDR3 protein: CASSLGVGLDTQYF
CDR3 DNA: TGTGCCAGCAGCTTGGGGGTAGGATTGGATACGCAGTATTTT

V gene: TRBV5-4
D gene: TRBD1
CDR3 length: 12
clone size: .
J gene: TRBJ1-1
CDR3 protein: CASSLRQGIAFF
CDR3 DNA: TGTGCCAGCAGCTTGAGACAGGGGATAGCTTTCTTT

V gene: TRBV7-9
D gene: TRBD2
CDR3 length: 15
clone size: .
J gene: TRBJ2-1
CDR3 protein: CASSQGLAIYNEQFF
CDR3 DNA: TGTGCCAGCAGCCAAGGACTAGCCATATACAATGAGCAGTTCTTC

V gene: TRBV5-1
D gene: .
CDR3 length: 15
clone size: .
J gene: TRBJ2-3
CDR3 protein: CASSLDSVSTDTQYF
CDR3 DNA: TGCGCCAGCAGCTTGGATTCCGTAAGCACAGATACGCAGTATTTT

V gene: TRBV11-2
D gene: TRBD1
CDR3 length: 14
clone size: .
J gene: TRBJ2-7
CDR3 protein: CASSPPGQGYEQYF
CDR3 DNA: TGTGCCAGCAGCCCTCCGGGACAGGGCTACGAGCAGTACTTC

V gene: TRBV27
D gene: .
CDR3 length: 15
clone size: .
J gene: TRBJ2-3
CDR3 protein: CASSLMALRTDTQYF
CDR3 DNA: TGTGCCAGCAGTCTAATGGCACTTCGCACAGATACGCAGTATTTT

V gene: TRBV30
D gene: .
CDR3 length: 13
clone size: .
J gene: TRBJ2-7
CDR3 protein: CAWSGTEVYEQYF
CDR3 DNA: TGTGCCTGGAGTGGGACGGAAGTATACGAGCAGTACTTC

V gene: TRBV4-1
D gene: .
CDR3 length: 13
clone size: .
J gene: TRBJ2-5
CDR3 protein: CASRGPVEETQYF
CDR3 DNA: TGCGCCAGCAGGGGACCGGTCGAAGAGACCCAGTACTTC

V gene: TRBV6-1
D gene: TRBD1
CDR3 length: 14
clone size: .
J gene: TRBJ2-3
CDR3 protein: CASGPQGDTDTQYF
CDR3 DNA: TGTGCCAGCGGACCCCAGGGGGACACAGATACGCAGTATTTT

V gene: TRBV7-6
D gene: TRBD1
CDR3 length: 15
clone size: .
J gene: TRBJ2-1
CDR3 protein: CASSIRDRALDEQFF
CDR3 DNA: TGTGCCAGCAGCATAAGGGACAGGGCGTTGGATGAGCAGTTCTTC

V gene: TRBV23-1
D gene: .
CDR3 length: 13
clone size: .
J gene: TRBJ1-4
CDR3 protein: CASSHGSNEKLFF
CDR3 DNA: TGTGCCAGCAGTCACGGAAGTAATGAAAAACTGTTTTTT

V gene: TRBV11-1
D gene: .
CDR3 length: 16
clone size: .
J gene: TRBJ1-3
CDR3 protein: CASSLGDVRSGNTIYF
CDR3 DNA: TGTGCCAGCAGCCTTGGGGACGTTCGCTCTGGAAACACCATATATTTT

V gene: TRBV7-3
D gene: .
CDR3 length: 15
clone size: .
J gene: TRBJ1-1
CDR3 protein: CASSLQGQGNTEAFF
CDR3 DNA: TGTGCCAGCAGCTTACAAGGGCAGGGGAACACTGAAGCTTTCTTT

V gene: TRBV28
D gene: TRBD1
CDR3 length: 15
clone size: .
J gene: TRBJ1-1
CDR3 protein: CASSGRRGRETEAFF
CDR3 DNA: TGTGCCAGCAGTGGTCGAAGGGGGCGGGAGACTGAAGCTTTCTTT

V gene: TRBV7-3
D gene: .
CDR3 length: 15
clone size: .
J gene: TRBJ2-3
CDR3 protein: CASSLTGASTDTQYF
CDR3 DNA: TGTGCCAGCAGCTTAACGGGGGCTAGCACAGATACGCAGTATTTT

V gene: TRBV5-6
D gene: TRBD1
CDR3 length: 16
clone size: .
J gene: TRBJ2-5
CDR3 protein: CASSLGGGAPQETQYF
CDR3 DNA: TGTGCCAGCAGCTTGGGAGGGGGCGCACCCCAAGAGACCCAGTACTTC

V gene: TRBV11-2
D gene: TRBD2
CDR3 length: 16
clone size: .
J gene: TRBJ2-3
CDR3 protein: CASSLLLTSFTDTQYF
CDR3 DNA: TGTGCCAGCAGCTTACTTCTGACTAGCTTCACAGATACGCAGTATTTT

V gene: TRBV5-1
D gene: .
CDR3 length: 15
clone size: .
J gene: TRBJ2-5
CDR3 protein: CASSFSGMPQETQYF
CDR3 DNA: TGCGCCAGCAGCTTCTCGGGCATGCCCCAAGAGACCCAGTACTTC

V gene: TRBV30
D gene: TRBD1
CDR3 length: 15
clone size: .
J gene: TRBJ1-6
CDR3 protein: CAWRLRGQGISPLHF
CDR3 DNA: TGTGCCTGGAGACTTAGGGGACAGGGGATTTCACCCCTCCACTTT

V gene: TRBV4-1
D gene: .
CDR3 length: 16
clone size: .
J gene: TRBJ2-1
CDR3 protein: CASSQDRRGSYNEQFF
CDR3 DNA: TGCGCCAGCAGCCAAGATAGGCGGGGCTCCTACAATGAGCAGTTCTTC

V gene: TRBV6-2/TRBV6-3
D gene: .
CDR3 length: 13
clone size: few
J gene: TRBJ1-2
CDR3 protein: CASSYWGLDGYTF
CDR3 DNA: TGTGCCAGCAGTTACTGGGGATTAGATGGCTACACCTTC

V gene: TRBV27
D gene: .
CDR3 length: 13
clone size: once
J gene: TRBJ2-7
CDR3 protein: CASSFVGNYEQYF
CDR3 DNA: TGTGCCAGCAGTTTCGTCGGGAACTACGAGCAGTACTTC

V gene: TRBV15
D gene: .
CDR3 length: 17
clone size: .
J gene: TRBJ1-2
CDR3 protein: CATSRELRAGPNYGYTF
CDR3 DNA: TGTGCCACCAGCAGAGAACTCCGAGCAGGGCCTAACTATGGCTACACCTTC

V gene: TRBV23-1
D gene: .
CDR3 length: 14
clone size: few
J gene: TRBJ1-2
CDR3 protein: CASSRGRCIYGYTF
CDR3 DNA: TGCGCCAGCAGTCGTGGACGGTGCATCTATGGCTACACCTTC

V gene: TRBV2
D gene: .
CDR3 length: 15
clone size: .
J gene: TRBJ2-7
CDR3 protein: CASSEDQASSYEQYF
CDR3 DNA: TGTGCCAGCAGTGAAGACCAGGCCAGCTCCTACGAGCAGTACTTC

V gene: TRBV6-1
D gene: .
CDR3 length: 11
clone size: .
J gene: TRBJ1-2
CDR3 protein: CASKTYAGYTF
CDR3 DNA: TGTGCCAGCAAGACATACGCTGGCTACACCTTC

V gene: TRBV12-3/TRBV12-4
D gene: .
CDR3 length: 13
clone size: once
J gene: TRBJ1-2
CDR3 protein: CASKPKGSYGYTF
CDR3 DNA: TGTGCCAGCAAACCAAAGGGGTCATATGGCTACACCTTC

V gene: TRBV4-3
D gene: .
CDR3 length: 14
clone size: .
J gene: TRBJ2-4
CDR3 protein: CASSQSPAKNIQYF
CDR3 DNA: TGCGCCAGCAGCCAATCCCCAGCGAAAAACATTCAGTACTTC

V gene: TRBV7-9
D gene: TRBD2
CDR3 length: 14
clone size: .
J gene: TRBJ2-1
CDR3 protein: CASSPRGGDNEQFF
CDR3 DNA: TGTGCCAGCAGCCCTCGGGGGGGGGACAATGAGCAGTTCTTC

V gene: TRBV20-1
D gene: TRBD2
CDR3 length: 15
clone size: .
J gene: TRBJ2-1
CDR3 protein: CSANTGTSENNEQFF
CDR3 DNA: TGCAGTGCTAATACCGGGACTAGCGAGAACAATGAGCAGTTCTTC

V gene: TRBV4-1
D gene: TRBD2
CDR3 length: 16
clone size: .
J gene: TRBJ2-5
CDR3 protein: CASSQGTSGSRETQYF
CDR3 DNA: TGCGCCAGCAGCCAAGGGACTAGCGGGAGTAGGGAGACCCAGTACTTC

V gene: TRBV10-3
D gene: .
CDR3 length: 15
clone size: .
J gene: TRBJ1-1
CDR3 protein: CAISSALLRNTEAFF
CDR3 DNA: TGTGCCATCAGCTCCGCTCTACTACGGAACACTGAAGCTTTCTTT

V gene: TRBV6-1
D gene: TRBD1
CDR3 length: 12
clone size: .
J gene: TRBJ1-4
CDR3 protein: CASSTGVEKLFF
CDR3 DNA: TGTGCCAGCAGCACAGGGGTCGAAAAACTGTTTTTT

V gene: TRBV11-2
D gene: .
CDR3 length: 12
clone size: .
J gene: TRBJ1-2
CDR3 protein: CASSATLGGYTF
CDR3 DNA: TGTGCCAGCAGCGCTACCCTTGGTGGCTACACCTTC

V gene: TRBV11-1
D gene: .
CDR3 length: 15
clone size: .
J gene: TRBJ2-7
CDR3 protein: CASSSDRTKVYEQYF
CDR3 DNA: TGTGCCAGCAGCTCCGACAGAACAAAAGTCTACGAGCAGTACTTC

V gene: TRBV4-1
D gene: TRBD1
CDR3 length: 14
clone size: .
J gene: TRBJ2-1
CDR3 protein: CASSHRQGPNEQFF
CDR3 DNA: TGCGCCAGCAGCCACCGACAGGGTCCGAATGAGCAGTTCTTC

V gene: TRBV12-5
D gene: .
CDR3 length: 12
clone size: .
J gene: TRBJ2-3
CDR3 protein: CASGHNTDTQYF
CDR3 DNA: TGTGCTAGTGGTCACAACACAGATACGCAGTATTTT

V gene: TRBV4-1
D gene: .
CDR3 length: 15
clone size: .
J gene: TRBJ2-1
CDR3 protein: CASSQGGLSYNEQFF
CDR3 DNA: TGCGCCAGCAGCCAAGGGGGGTTATCCTACAATGAGCAGTTCTTC

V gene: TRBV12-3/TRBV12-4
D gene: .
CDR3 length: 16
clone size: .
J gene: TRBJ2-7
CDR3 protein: CASSSPRRKYSYEQYF
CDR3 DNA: TGTGCCAGCAGTTCTCCCCGGCGGAAGTACTCCTACGAGCAGTACTTC

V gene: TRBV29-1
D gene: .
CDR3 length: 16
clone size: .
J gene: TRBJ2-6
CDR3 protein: CSVEGLAGAGANVLTF
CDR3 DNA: TGCAGCGTTGAAGGTCTGGCAGGGGCTGGGGCCAACGTCCTGACTTTC

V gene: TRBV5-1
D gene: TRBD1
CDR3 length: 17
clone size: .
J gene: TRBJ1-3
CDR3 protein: CASSWGRGPDSGNTIYF
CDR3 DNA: TGCGCCAGCAGCTGGGGCAGGGGGCCAGACTCTGGAAACACCATATATTTT

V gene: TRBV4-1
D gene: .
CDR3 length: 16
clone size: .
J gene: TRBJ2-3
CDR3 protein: CASSQDPGRGADTQYF
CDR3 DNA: TGCGCCAGCAGCCAAGATCCGGGGAGGGGGGCAGATACGCAGTATTTT